This paragraph covers one T cell receptor (beta chain) sequence. Germline assignment: CDR1 MGHRA and CDR2 YSYEKL. V shed 5 bases, J shed 0 bases, and the junction held 10 bases outside the gene matches. The length of the CDR3 is 17 residues. The data belong to a study of technical replicates of blood from several donors. Libraries were prepared by immunoSEQ multiplex PCR; TCRdb keeps only in-frame clonotypes and omits some of them. The sample contains around 68,000 clones, 95% to 97% of which appear only once. The gene calls are TRBV4-1 and TRBJ1-3; TRBD1 matches 7 bases. Sequencing was performed on T cells isolated from PBMCs. This TCR derives from a human donor in good health. For the CDR3, the DNA is TGCGCCAGCAGCGTTAACGAGGGGGCTGGCTCTGGAAACACCATATATTTT. Amino acid sequence: CASSVNEGAGSGNTIYF.